The 18 T cell receptor beta chains in this list originate from one sample, sequenced in a study of PD-L1 blockade in urothelial cancer. Time point indicated: pretreatment peripheral blood. Using immunoSEQ multiplex PCR, the repertoire was profiled, and TCRdb retains in-frame clones only, with some absent. The sample holds about 63,000 clones, around 81% seen once. Sample: PBMCs, taken around atezolizumab (anti-PD-L1) treatment. The receptors shown here come from a man aged 65 to 79 with urothelial cancer.

The rearrangement uses TRBV9 and TRBJ2-1, with 13 bases matching TRBD2. The germline V gene has CDR1 SGDLS and CDR2 YYNGEE. CDR3 length equals 19 residues. V lost 3 bases to trimming and J lost 3 bases; unmatched junction nucleotides: 12. CDR3 DNA: TGTGCCAGCAGCGACCCAGTCTGGACTAGCGGGAGTTTCTACAATGAGCAGTTCTTC. Its translation is CASSDPVWTSGSFYNEQFF.

V usage is TRBV9 and J usage is TRBJ2-2; weak D call: TRBD2 (5 bases). This CDR3 has 16 residues. Germline V lookup: CDR1 SGDLS, CDR2 YYNGEE. Trimming took off 0 bases at V and 2 bases at J, with 11 bases between the two ends. The CDR3 region has the DNA TGTGCCAGCAGCGTAGTAAGTAGCGTTAACACCGGGGAGCTGTTTTTT. Its translation: CASSVVSSVNTGELFF.

The V call is TRBV18, the J call TRBJ1-1, with a weak D call TRBD1 (5 bases). The CDR3 loop spans 16 amino acids. From germline, CDR1 is KGHSH and CDR2 LQKENI. Deletions cut 3 bases from V and 7 bases from J, with 21 bases between. The CDR3 spells CASSPRSAPGGDEAFF. The DNA for the CDR3 is TGTGCCAGCTCACCCCGGTCGGCGCCGGGAGGGGATGAAGCTTTCTTT.

This rearrangement joins TRBV5-4 to TRBJ2-5, with D possibly matching TRBD1 (7 bases). Deletions cut 4 bases from V and 4 bases from J, with 14 bases between. The germline V gene encodes CDR1 SGHNT and CDR2 YYREEE (reference sequence). The CDR3 is 14 amino acids. The chain's CDR3 is CASSPGGWGETQYF. CDR3 DNA: TGTGCCAGCAGCCCAGGGGGGTGGGGAGAGACCCAGTACTTC.

The rearrangement uses TRBV29-1 and TRBJ2-1, with TRBD2 identical over 8 bases. V dropped 4 bases and J dropped 6; count of bases not matched to a gene: 11. The V gene's germline CDR1 is SQVTM and CDR2 ANQGSEA. This CDR3 has 15 residues. CDR3 sequence: CSVGGGAAGVNEQFF. CDR3 DNA: TGCAGCGTTGGTGGTGGGGCAGCGGGGGTCAATGAGCAGTTCTTC.

V usage is TRBV5-1 and J usage is TRBJ2-1, with 8 bases identical to TRBD2. Unmatched junction bases numbered 5, after V lost 6 bases and J lost 0 bases. CDR1 and CDR2 (germline): SGHRS, YFSETQ. This CDR3 is 15 amino acids long. CDR3 loop: CASNRGGASYNEQFF. For the CDR3, the DNA is TGCGCCAGCAACCGGGGGGGGGCCTCCTACAATGAGCAGTTCTTC.

As DNA, the CDR3 is TGTGCCAGCAGTTTATCCCCGGGACAGGAGACCCAGTACTTC. It specifies CASSLSPGQETQYF. The chain recombines TRBV28 with TRBJ2-5, with 7 bases aligning to TRBD1. The V segment lost 1 base and the J segment 5 bases; nucleotides outside the gene matches: 4. The CDR3 runs 14 residues. Germline loops: CDR1 MDHEN, CDR2 SYDVKM.

This chain uses TRBV4-1 with TRBJ2-5, with a weak D call TRBD1 (5 bases). CDR1 MGHRA and CDR2 YSYEKL come from the germline V gene. The length of the CDR3 is 14 residues. V lost 0 bases and J 5 bases, leaving 10 bases between the germline ends. Here the CDR3 DNA reads TGCGCCAGCAGCCAAGACGGTGGGGCGGAGACCCAGTACTTC. This sequence encodes CASSQDGGAETQYF.

This clone was recorded only once. The gene calls are TRBV4-1 and TRBJ2-7; 8 nucleotides line up with TRBD2. The CDR3 has 15 residues. V lost 2 bases, J lost 7 bases, and 10 bases stayed unmatched. The V gene's germline CDR1 is MGHRA and CDR2 YSYEKL. Written as DNA, the CDR3 is TGCGCCAGCAGCCAATCGGGGACTAGGGTTGAAGAGCAGTACTTC. Amino acid sequence: CASSQSGTRVEEQYF.

The V gene is TRBV5-4, the J gene TRBJ2-5, with a possible D match to TRBD1 (5 bases). The CDR3 runs 15 residues. Trimming shortened V by 1 base and J by 7 bases, and 17 bases separated the two germline ends. The germline CDR1 and CDR2 sequences are SGHNT and YYREEE (reference sequence). The CDR3 spells CASSLQTGPVGTQYF. The CDR3 coding sequence is TGTGCCAGCAGCTTGCAAACAGGCCCCGTGGGGACCCAGTACTTC.

This rearrangement joins TRBV29-1 to TRBJ1-2, with a weak D call TRBD1 (5 bases). Germline V gene lookup returns CDR1 SQVTM and CDR2 ANQGSEA. This CDR3 has 13 residues. With 2 bases removed from V and 4 bases from J, the gap between germline ends came to 11 bases. The CDR3 DNA is TGCAGCGTTGAAAGTGCAGGGCCCTATGGCTACACCTTC. This encodes CSVESAGPYGYTF.

V and J are TRBV6-5 and TRBJ1-2; TRBD1 aligns across 8 bases. Germline V gene sequence: CDR1 MNHEY, CDR2 SVGAGI. The CDR3 is 14 residues long. V was clipped by 6 bases and J by 4 bases; unmatched bases: 7. The CDR3 nucleotides are TGTGCCAGCAGCAAAACAGGGGGAACCTATGGCTACACCTTC. It is translated as CASSKTGGTYGYTF.

The chain combines TRBV6-6 with TRBJ2-1; TRBD2 might be the D (7 bases). Per the germline V gene, CDR1 is MNHNY and CDR2 is SVGAGI (reference sequence). The CDR3 covers 15 residues. Trimming removed 7 bases at V and 1 base at J, with 14 bases between. The CDR3 nucleotides are TGTGCCAGCAACCCGGCGGGGGCATCCTACAATGAGCAGTTCTTC. It codes for CASNPAGASYNEQFF.

J is TRBJ1-5 and V is TRBV19; no definite D call. Trimming removed 0 bases from V and 3 bases from J, with 9 bases in between. This CDR3 has 15 amino acids. Germline V gene data show CDR1 as LNHDA and CDR2 as SQIVND (reference sequence). CDR3 in amino acids: CASSIDRTVNQPQHF. The CDR3 coding sequence is TGTGCCAGTAGTATAGATCGCACGGTCAATCAGCCCCAGCATTTT.

The chain has TRBV28 and TRBJ2-1; no clear D. From germline, CDR1 is MDHEN and CDR2 SYDVKM. This CDR3 is built from 14 residues. V was clipped by 2 bases and J by 3 bases, with 8 bases between them. The CDR3 region has the DNA TGTGCCAGCAGTTTAGCACAGAACTACAATGAGCAGTTCTTC. Translated: CASSLAQNYNEQFF.

The CDR3 DNA follows: TGTGCCAGCAGTTATGGACTCCGCACTGAAGCTTTCTTT. It yields the protein CASSYGLRTEAFF. The genes are TRBV6-5 and TRBJ1-1; D gene unclear. Germline-derived CDR1 and CDR2 are MNHEY and SVGAGI. Trimming pared 3 bases from V and 4 bases from J, leaving 9 bases between. CDR3 size: 13 residues.

This clone has only a few counts. The genes are TRBV12-5 and TRBJ1-1; 7 nucleotides line up with TRBD1. This CDR3 is built from 16 residues. Trimming took 5 bases from V and 5 from J; bases not matched to a gene: 14. Per the germline V gene, CDR1 is LGHNT and CDR2 is FRNRAP. The DNA for the CDR3 is TGTGCTAGTGGTCTTGACAGGGTGGCGCAGGGGACTGAAGCTTTCTTT. Translated, it gives CASGLDRVAQGTEAFF.

This clone was observed a few times. V and J are TRBV28 and TRBJ2-7; 7 nucleotides line up with TRBD2. The CDR3 totals 13 residues. Germline CDR1 and CDR2: MDHEN and SYDVKM. J lost 7 bases, V lost 8 bases, and 11 bases had no gene match. The CDR3 nucleotides are TGTGCCAGCCGAGGCGGGAGCCTGGGGGAGCAGTACTTC. This encodes CASRGGSLGEQYF.